This paragraph covers one T cell receptor beta chain sequence. The sample comes from a study of blood T cell repertoires in COVID-19. As for the study in general: COVID-19 samples collected from the United States, Italy and Spain covered acute and convalescent phases. PBMCs, B-cell-depleted T cells, or T cells provided the cDNA or gDNA that made up the material.

As originally analysed: The authors estimated nucleated cell counts from reference gene primer amplification. The data were produced by immunoSEQ multiplex PCR, yet TCRdb's version contains in-frame clones alone and is incomplete. That table is the source of V, J and clone size, and D and trimming were worked out from the DNA. Seen here are 150,000 to 170,000 clones, less than 95% observed once, and the top ten hold about 0.57%. The CDR3 length is 13 residues. Germline-derived CDR1 and CDR2 are LNHDA and SQIVND (reference sequence). V was clipped by 4 bases and J by 2 bases, with 8 bases between them.

This TCR was sampled from a man aged 50 to 59 with acute or convalescent COVID-19. Sequencing was done on a sample of peripheral blood. V gene TRBV19 combines with J gene TRBJ1-1; no reliable D call. The CDR3 region is CASSRSPNTEAFF. The DNA of the CDR3 is TGTGCCAGTAGTAGAAGCCCCAACACTGAAGCTTTCTTT.